The rows below give T cell receptor beta chains drawn from one sample of a study of T cells in localized non-small cell lung cancer. TCRdb keeps only in-frame clones here, not all; method: immunoSEQ multiplex PCR. The repertoire holds more than 70,000 clones, with approximately 85% as singletons. Sequenced here: peripheral blood, sampled before any cancer treatment. These receptors were taken from a man aged 40 to 75 with stage I lung adenocarcinoma. CDR3s include the opening cysteine and the closing phenylalanine or tryptophan. The order of the fields is V gene, CDR3 length, D gene, clone size, J gene, CDR3 DNA, CDR3 protein. D genes are given only for firm matches. Expanded clones get a size class; other rows say once, few or many, or leave the size out.

v_gene: TRBV29-1
len: 11
d_gene: .
abundance: .
j_gene: TRBJ2-1
CDR3nt: TGCAGCGTTGATCGGGGGTATGAGCAGTTCTTC
CDR3aa: CSVDRGYEQFF

v_gene: TRBV29-1
len: 14
d_gene: .
abundance: .
j_gene: TRBJ2-5
CDR3nt: TGCAGCGTTGATAGGTGGGTTGGTAAAGAGACCCAGTACTTC
CDR3aa: CSVDRWVGKETQYF

v_gene: TRBV5-1
len: 14
d_gene: TRBD2
abundance: .
j_gene: TRBJ2-5
CDR3nt: TGCGCCAGCAGCTTGCGGGACTACGGTGAGACCCAGTACTTC
CDR3aa: CASSLRDYGETQYF

v_gene: TRBV15
len: 15
d_gene: .
abundance: .
j_gene: TRBJ2-4
CDR3nt: TGTGCCACCAGCAGATTTGCCGTCGAGGGAAACATTCAGTACTTC
CDR3aa: CATSRFAVEGNIQYF

v_gene: TRBV11-2
len: 16
d_gene: TRBD2
abundance: .
j_gene: TRBJ2-2
CDR3nt: TGTGCCAGCAGCTCTGGACTAGCGGGGATTAGCGGGGAGCTGTTTTTT
CDR3aa: CASSSGLAGISGELFF

v_gene: TRBV27
len: 14
d_gene: TRBD2
abundance: .
j_gene: TRBJ2-7
CDR3nt: TGTGCCAGCAGTTCACTAGCGGGAGCCTACGAGCAGTACTTC
CDR3aa: CASSSLAGAYEQYF

v_gene: TRBV7-2
len: 15
d_gene: .
abundance: .
j_gene: TRBJ2-7
CDR3nt: TGTGCCAGCAGCCCATACGGAGCGGTCCGCTACGAGCAGTACTTC
CDR3aa: CASSPYGAVRYEQYF

v_gene: TRBV5-3
len: 9
d_gene: .
abundance: .
j_gene: TRBJ1-6
CDR3nt: TGTGCCAGCTTAGCGCCCCTCCACTTT
CDR3aa: CASLAPLHF

v_gene: TRBV11-2
len: 15
d_gene: .
abundance: .
j_gene: TRBJ2-1
CDR3nt: TGTGCCAGCAGCGCAGGGGATAGGTCCTACAATGAGCAGTTCTTC
CDR3aa: CASSAGDRSYNEQFF

v_gene: TRBV30
len: 13
d_gene: .
abundance: once
j_gene: TRBJ2-3
CDR3nt: TGTGCCTGGAGTGTAATCCCGACAGATACGCAGTATTTT
CDR3aa: CAWSVIPTDTQYF

v_gene: TRBV6-5
len: 14
d_gene: .
abundance: .
j_gene: TRBJ2-1
CDR3nt: TGTGCCAGCAGTTACTCCACGTTCGGCAATGAGCAGTTCTTC
CDR3aa: CASSYSTFGNEQFF

v_gene: TRBV18
len: 15
d_gene: .
abundance: .
j_gene: TRBJ1-2
CDR3nt: TGTGCCAGCTCACCAGGTCAGGGGCCGGTCTATGGCTACACCTTC
CDR3aa: CASSPGQGPVYGYTF

v_gene: TRBV5-1
len: 14
d_gene: .
abundance: few
j_gene: TRBJ1-2
CDR3nt: TGCGCCAGCAGCTTGGATCGGGGGGCGATCGGCTACACCTTC
CDR3aa: CASSLDRGAIGYTF

v_gene: TRBV7-2
len: 14
d_gene: TRBD2
abundance: .
j_gene: TRBJ2-7
CDR3nt: TGTGCCAGCAGCTTAGGACTAGCGGAATACGAGCAGTACTTC
CDR3aa: CASSLGLAEYEQYF

v_gene: TRBV27
len: 13
d_gene: .
abundance: .
j_gene: TRBJ1-5
CDR3nt: TGTGCCAGCAGAAGACAAGGCAATCAGCCCCAGCATTTT
CDR3aa: CASRRQGNQPQHF

v_gene: TRBV28
len: 12
d_gene: TRBD1
abundance: .
j_gene: TRBJ2-7
CDR3nt: TGTGCCAGCCGTACAGGGTCAGGGGGGCAGTACTTC
CDR3aa: CASRTGSGGQYF

v_gene: TRBV28
len: 14
d_gene: TRBD1
abundance: few
j_gene: TRBJ1-5
CDR3nt: TGTGCCAGCAGTTTAGGCCAGGGGGTTCAGCCCCAGCATTTT
CDR3aa: CASSLGQGVQPQHF

v_gene: TRBV6-5
len: 13
d_gene: .
abundance: .
j_gene: TRBJ2-2
CDR3nt: TGTGCCAGCAGGGACTACCTCACCGGGGAGCTGTTTTTT
CDR3aa: CASRDYLTGELFF

v_gene: TRBV28
len: 14
d_gene: .
abundance: .
j_gene: TRBJ1-5
CDR3nt: TGTGCCAGCAGTTTGTCTTGGAGTCCGAAGCCCCAGCATTTT
CDR3aa: CASSLSWSPKPQHF

v_gene: TRBV28
len: 19
d_gene: .
abundance: .
j_gene: TRBJ1-3
CDR3nt: TGTGCCAGCAGTCCGACCGGGTTTTTCGCGCCCTTATATGGAAACACCATATATTTT
CDR3aa: CASSPTGFFAPLYGNTIYF

v_gene: TRBV30
len: 15
d_gene: .
abundance: .
j_gene: TRBJ1-6
CDR3nt: TGTGCCTGGACGCATAGACAGTTAGGGAAAGCACCCCTCCACTTT
CDR3aa: CAWTHRQLGKAPLHF

v_gene: TRBV19
len: 12
d_gene: .
abundance: .
j_gene: TRBJ1-1
CDR3nt: TGTGCCAGTAGTATGGGGGAGGGGCGAGCTTTCTTT
CDR3aa: CASSMGEGRAFF

v_gene: TRBV30
len: 16
d_gene: TRBD1
abundance: .
j_gene: TRBJ2-1
CDR3nt: TGTGCCTGGAAGTACAGGGGCTATAGCTCCTACAATGAGCAGTTCTTC
CDR3aa: CAWKYRGYSSYNEQFF

v_gene: TRBV7-8
len: 13
d_gene: .
abundance: once
j_gene: TRBJ2-3
CDR3nt: TGTGCCAGCAGCCAGTGGACAGCAGATACGCAGTATTTT
CDR3aa: CASSQWTADTQYF

v_gene: TRBV18
len: 14
d_gene: TRBD2
abundance: .
j_gene: TRBJ2-5
CDR3nt: TGTGCCAGCTCACTAGTCAGCGGGAGGGAGACCCAGTACTTC
CDR3aa: CASSLVSGRETQYF

v_gene: TRBV28
len: 15
d_gene: .
abundance: .
j_gene: TRBJ2-4
CDR3nt: TGTGCCAGCAGTTCACCTGCGGCAGGGGTTTGGATTCAGTACTTC
CDR3aa: CASSSPAAGVWIQYF

v_gene: TRBV4-1
len: 13
d_gene: .
abundance: .
j_gene: TRBJ2-5
CDR3nt: TGCGCCAGCAGCCAAAGACTAGTGGAGACCCAGTACTTC
CDR3aa: CASSQRLVETQYF

v_gene: TRBV18
len: 14
d_gene: .
abundance: .
j_gene: TRBJ2-5
CDR3nt: TGTGCCAGCTCACCACTTTCCTCGGCGGAGACCCAGTACTTC
CDR3aa: CASSPLSSAETQYF

v_gene: TRBV30
len: 16
d_gene: TRBD2
abundance: .
j_gene: TRBJ2-1
CDR3nt: TGTGCCTGGAGTGTATTCGGCGGGAGCTCCTACAATGAGCAGTTCTTC
CDR3aa: CAWSVFGGSSYNEQFF

v_gene: TRBV30
len: 18
d_gene: TRBD2
abundance: .
j_gene: TRBJ2-3
CDR3nt: TGTGCCTGGAGAGGTTTTACCGGACTAGCGGGCCGTACAGATACGCAGTATTTT
CDR3aa: CAWRGFTGLAGRTDTQYF

v_gene: TRBV11-2
len: 14
d_gene: .
abundance: .
j_gene: TRBJ2-7
CDR3nt: TGTGCCAGCAGCTTCAGGGTTAACTCCTACGAGCAGTACTTC
CDR3aa: CASSFRVNSYEQYF

v_gene: TRBV2
len: 13
d_gene: TRBD1
abundance: .
j_gene: TRBJ2-5
CDR3nt: TGTGCCAGCAGTGAGGGACAGAGAGAGACCCAGTACTTC
CDR3aa: CASSEGQRETQYF

v_gene: TRBV27
len: 15
d_gene: .
abundance: .
j_gene: TRBJ1-3
CDR3nt: TGTGCCAGCAGTTCGGATGGCCGCTCTGGAAACACCATATATTTT
CDR3aa: CASSSDGRSGNTIYF

v_gene: TRBV30
len: 14
d_gene: .
abundance: .
j_gene: TRBJ1-2
CDR3nt: TGTGCCTGGAGGGGTAATCAGCGTCTCTATGGCTACACCTTC
CDR3aa: CAWRGNQRLYGYTF

v_gene: TRBV2
len: 13
d_gene: .
abundance: once
j_gene: TRBJ2-7
CDR3nt: TGTGCCAGCAGTCTACGGATTCTGCACGAGCAGTACTTC
CDR3aa: CASSLRILHEQYF

v_gene: TRBV11-2
len: 16
d_gene: .
abundance: .
j_gene: TRBJ2-3
CDR3nt: TGTGCCAGCAGCTTAACTGGGAACGGACTCACAGATACGCAGTATTTT
CDR3aa: CASSLTGNGLTDTQYF

v_gene: TRBV5-5
len: 14
d_gene: TRBD2
abundance: .
j_gene: TRBJ2-1
CDR3nt: TGTGCCAGCAGCATGCGGGAGGCCCAACGTGAGCAGTTCTTC
CDR3aa: CASSMREAQREQFF

v_gene: TRBV5-1
len: 16
d_gene: TRBD2
abundance: .
j_gene: TRBJ2-1
CDR3nt: TGCGCCAGCAGCTCGTTAGCGGGAGGGCCCGGAGGTGAGCAGTTCTTC
CDR3aa: CASSSLAGGPGGEQFF

v_gene: TRBV10-3
len: 16
d_gene: .
abundance: .
j_gene: TRBJ2-7
CDR3nt: TGTGCCATCAGTGAGGCGGCGGGGAATTCTTTCCACGAGCAGTACTTC
CDR3aa: CAISEAAGNSFHEQYF

v_gene: TRBV9
len: 16
d_gene: .
abundance: .
j_gene: TRBJ2-2
CDR3nt: TGTGCCAGCAGCGTAGCGGGGTCGGGGTTCACCGGGGAGCTGTTTTTT
CDR3aa: CASSVAGSGFTGELFF

v_gene: TRBV27
len: 12
d_gene: TRBD1
abundance: .
j_gene: TRBJ1-2
CDR3nt: TGTGCCAGCAGCGGGACAGCCTATGGCTACACCTTC
CDR3aa: CASSGTAYGYTF

v_gene: TRBV7-3
len: 13
d_gene: TRBD1
abundance: few
j_gene: TRBJ1-1
CDR3nt: TGTGCCAGCAGCTTGACAGGGGGCACTGAAGCTTTCTTT
CDR3aa: CASSLTGGTEAFF

v_gene: TRBV28
len: 17
d_gene: TRBD2
abundance: .
j_gene: TRBJ2-7
CDR3nt: TGTGCCAGCAGTTTATCGGGCGGGGGGCTAGCGGGAGACTGGCAGTACTTC
CDR3aa: CASSLSGGGLAGDWQYF

v_gene: TRBV19
len: 14
d_gene: .
abundance: .
j_gene: TRBJ1-2
CDR3nt: TGTGCCAGTAGTATCGCGTCGACAGAAAGAGGCTACACCTTC
CDR3aa: CASSIASTERGYTF

v_gene: TRBV5-6
len: 17
d_gene: TRBD2
abundance: .
j_gene: TRBJ2-1
CDR3nt: TGTGCCAGCAGCTTCCGGGTCGGGAGGGCCACCTACAATGAGCAGTTCTTC
CDR3aa: CASSFRVGRATYNEQFF

v_gene: TRBV7-3
len: 16
d_gene: TRBD2
abundance: .
j_gene: TRBJ2-6
CDR3nt: TGTGCCAGCAGCCCAAGCGGGAATTCTGGGGCCAACGTCCTGACTTTC
CDR3aa: CASSPSGNSGANVLTF

v_gene: TRBV4-2
len: 12
d_gene: .
abundance: .
j_gene: TRBJ2-1
CDR3nt: TGTGCCAGCAGCCGGAGGGGGAATGAGCAGTTCTTC
CDR3aa: CASSRRGNEQFF

v_gene: TRBV7-2
len: 16
d_gene: .
abundance: .
j_gene: TRBJ1-6
CDR3nt: TGTGCCAGCAGCTTAGCGGGGGATGCCTTCGGTTCACCCCTCCACTTT
CDR3aa: CASSLAGDAFGSPLHF

v_gene: TRBV10-2
len: 15
d_gene: TRBD2
abundance: .
j_gene: TRBJ2-7
CDR3nt: TGCGCCAGCAGCCCGACTAGCGGGGACAGATACGAGCAGTACTTC
CDR3aa: CASSPTSGDRYEQYF

v_gene: TRBV11-2
len: 14
d_gene: TRBD1
abundance: .
j_gene: TRBJ1-1
CDR3nt: TGTGCCAGCCCCTCAGGGGGGGAGACTACTGAAGCTTTCTTT
CDR3aa: CASPSGGETTEAFF

v_gene: TRBV5-8
len: 16
d_gene: .
abundance: medium-sized
j_gene: TRBJ1-2
CDR3nt: TGTGCCAGCAGCTTGGCCAAGTCGGGGGGCTATTATGGCTACACCTTC
CDR3aa: CASSLAKSGGYYGYTF

v_gene: TRBV4-1
len: 14
d_gene: .
abundance: .
j_gene: TRBJ2-7
CDR3nt: TGCGCCAGCAGCCAAGATTTCGGTGGTTGGGAGCAGTACTTC
CDR3aa: CASSQDFGGWEQYF

v_gene: TRBV6-6
len: 15
d_gene: .
abundance: .
j_gene: TRBJ1-4
CDR3nt: TGTGCCAGCAGTTACTCGGGACTGAATAATGAAAAACTGTTTTTT
CDR3aa: CASSYSGLNNEKLFF

v_gene: TRBV7-2
len: 15
d_gene: .
abundance: .
j_gene: TRBJ1-1
CDR3nt: TGTGCCAGCAGCCCGGGACGGGGCCCGAACACTGAAGCTTTCTTT
CDR3aa: CASSPGRGPNTEAFF

v_gene: TRBV5-4
len: 15
d_gene: .
abundance: once
j_gene: TRBJ1-2
CDR3nt: TGTGCCAGCAGCTTGGAAGTCAGTGGTGGCTATGGCTACACCTTC
CDR3aa: CASSLEVSGGYGYTF

v_gene: TRBV7-3
len: 14
d_gene: .
abundance: .
j_gene: TRBJ2-3
CDR3nt: TGTGCCAGCAGCTTAGGCGGTCACACAGATACGCAGTATTTT
CDR3aa: CASSLGGHTDTQYF

v_gene: TRBV27
len: 14
d_gene: .
abundance: .
j_gene: TRBJ2-3
CDR3nt: TGTGCCAGCAGCGCCGTAGAAGGCACAGATACGCAGTATTTT
CDR3aa: CASSAVEGTDTQYF

v_gene: TRBV11-1
len: 16
d_gene: TRBD1
abundance: .
j_gene: TRBJ2-7
CDR3nt: TGTGCCAGCAGCTCCCTGGGACAGGGATTTCTCTCCGAGCAGTACTTC
CDR3aa: CASSSLGQGFLSEQYF

v_gene: TRBV5-1
len: 12
d_gene: TRBD1
abundance: once
j_gene: TRBJ1-1
CDR3nt: TGCGCCAGCAGCGTCGGGACAGGTGAAGCTTTCTTT
CDR3aa: CASSVGTGEAFF